The rows below give T cell receptor beta chains drawn from one sample of a study of blood T cell repertoires in COVID-19. Using immunoSEQ multiplex PCR, the repertoire was profiled, and TCRdb retains in-frame clones only, with some absent. The sample includes 300,000 to 450,000 clones, 80% to 90% of them seen just once. Sequenced input: PBMCs or T cells enriched from blood (not recorded which). These receptors were collected from a middle-aged man in a cohort exposed to, infected with or recovered from COVID-19 (not recorded which). The CDR3 runs from the conserved cysteine through the conserved F or W. A D gene is named only where the DNA matches it firmly. Clone size is given for some rows only: seen once, a few or many times, or a class if the clone is expanded.

J gene: TRBJ1-2
V gene: TRBV5-1
clone size: .
D gene: .
CDR3 DNA: TGCGCCAGCAGCCCTCCCGAGGGATATGGCTACACCTTC
CDR3 protein: CASSPPEGYGYTF

J gene: TRBJ2-7
V gene: TRBV7-2
clone size: once
D gene: .
CDR3 DNA: TGTGCCAGCAGCTTAGGTCGGGGAACTAGAGAGCAGTACTTC
CDR3 protein: CASSLGRGTREQYF

J gene: TRBJ2-7
V gene: TRBV18
clone size: .
D gene: .
CDR3 DNA: TGTGCCAGCTCACGGCTTAGGGACTCTCCGTACGAGCAGTACTTC
CDR3 protein: CASSRLRDSPYEQYF

J gene: TRBJ1-6
V gene: TRBV14
clone size: .
D gene: .
CDR3 DNA: TGTGCCAGCAGCCAACTAGAGGGTTCACCCCTCCACTTT
CDR3 protein: CASSQLEGSPLHF

J gene: TRBJ2-5
V gene: TRBV19
clone size: .
D gene: TRBD1
CDR3 DNA: TGTGCCAGTAGCGAGAACAGGGGGCTACAAGAGACCCAGTACTTC
CDR3 protein: CASSENRGLQETQYF

J gene: TRBJ2-1
V gene: TRBV5-1
clone size: .
D gene: TRBD2
CDR3 DNA: TGCGCCAGCAGCTTGGCTAGACTAGCGGGAGAGAATGAGCAGTTCTTC
CDR3 protein: CASSLARLAGENEQFF

J gene: TRBJ2-1
V gene: TRBV24-1
clone size: .
D gene: TRBD2
CDR3 DNA: TGTGCCACCAGTGAGCCTAGCGGGATGCTCGAGCAGTTCTTC
CDR3 protein: CATSEPSGMLEQFF

J gene: TRBJ1-6
V gene: TRBV30
clone size: .
D gene: .
CDR3 DNA: TGTGCCTGGAGTCAGGGAAATTCACCCCTCCACTTT
CDR3 protein: CAWSQGNSPLHF

J gene: TRBJ2-1
V gene: TRBV19
clone size: .
D gene: TRBD2
CDR3 DNA: TGTGCCAGTACCGTGACTAGCGGGGGTACCTACAATGAGCAGTTCTTC
CDR3 protein: CASTVTSGGTYNEQFF

J gene: TRBJ2-1
V gene: TRBV18
clone size: few
D gene: TRBD1
CDR3 DNA: TGTGCCAGCTCTCTAGACAGGGTTGGTGAGCAGTTCTTC
CDR3 protein: CASSLDRVGEQFF

J gene: TRBJ2-7
V gene: TRBV5-1
clone size: .
D gene: .
CDR3 DNA: TGCGCCAGCAGCTTGGGGGATACAGGGCGCCACGAGCAGTACTTC
CDR3 protein: CASSLGDTGRHEQYF

J gene: TRBJ2-2
V gene: TRBV6-5
clone size: .
D gene: TRBD1
CDR3 DNA: TGTGCCAGCAGCAGGACAGGGACCGGGGAGCTGTTTTTT
CDR3 protein: CASSRTGTGELFF

J gene: TRBJ2-1
V gene: TRBV29-1
clone size: .
D gene: TRBD2
CDR3 DNA: TGCAGCGTTGAAGATCTAGGGACTAGCGGGAGAGTCTGGCAGTTCTTC
CDR3 protein: CSVEDLGTSGRVWQFF

J gene: TRBJ2-5
V gene: TRBV18
clone size: .
D gene: TRBD2
CDR3 DNA: TGTGCCAGCTCACCAGACGCTAGCGGGAGAGAGACCCAGTACTTC
CDR3 protein: CASSPDASGRETQYF

J gene: TRBJ2-3
V gene: TRBV5-1
clone size: .
D gene: .
CDR3 DNA: TGCGCCAGCAGCGATCAGCGTACTAGCACAGATACGCAGTATTTT
CDR3 protein: CASSDQRTSTDTQYF

J gene: TRBJ1-2
V gene: TRBV7-8
clone size: .
D gene: .
CDR3 DNA: TGTGCCAGCAGCAAGTCAGGGGTGATGATGGATGGCTACACCTTC
CDR3 protein: CASSKSGVMMDGYTF

J gene: TRBJ1-5
V gene: TRBV10-3
clone size: .
D gene: .
CDR3 DNA: TGTGCCATCAGTGATAGGGCAGGGCACAATCAGCCCCAGCATTTT
CDR3 protein: CAISDRAGHNQPQHF

J gene: TRBJ1-6
V gene: TRBV27
clone size: .
D gene: .
CDR3 DNA: TGTGCCAGCACTCGGAGCCGGGACACATCTAATTCACCCCTCCACTTT
CDR3 protein: CASTRSRDTSNSPLHF

J gene: TRBJ2-3
V gene: TRBV5-1
clone size: .
D gene: TRBD2
CDR3 DNA: TGCGCCAGCAGCTGGGGGACTAGCGGGACCGATACGCAGTATTTT
CDR3 protein: CASSWGTSGTDTQYF

J gene: TRBJ2-1
V gene: TRBV11-2
clone size: .
D gene: TRBD1
CDR3 DNA: TGTGCCAGCAGACCCCTCCGGGACAGATACAATGAGCAGTTCTTC
CDR3 protein: CASRPLRDRYNEQFF

J gene: TRBJ2-1
V gene: TRBV19
clone size: .
D gene: TRBD2
CDR3 DNA: TGTGCCAGTAGTATCCGAGCGGGAGGTGAGCAGTTCTTC
CDR3 protein: CASSIRAGGEQFF

J gene: TRBJ2-5
V gene: TRBV3-1/TRBV3-2
clone size: .
D gene: TRBD2
CDR3 DNA: TGTGCCAGCAGCTCTGGGACTAGCGGGAGTGCGGAGACCCAGTACTTC
CDR3 protein: CASSSGTSGSAETQYF

J gene: TRBJ2-7
V gene: TRBV7-9
clone size: .
D gene: TRBD1
CDR3 DNA: TGTGCCAGCAGCTGGGGACAGAACTCCTACGAGCAGTACTTC
CDR3 protein: CASSWGQNSYEQYF

J gene: TRBJ1-5
V gene: TRBV19
clone size: .
D gene: .
CDR3 DNA: TGTGCCAGTAGTAACAACAGGGTCCTTAGCAATCAGCCCCAGCATTTT
CDR3 protein: CASSNNRVLSNQPQHF

J gene: TRBJ2-7
V gene: TRBV27
clone size: .
D gene: TRBD2
CDR3 DNA: TGTGCCAGCAGTCTCATAGCGGGAGCGGGGTACGAGCAGTACTTC
CDR3 protein: CASSLIAGAGYEQYF

J gene: TRBJ2-7
V gene: TRBV29-1
clone size: .
D gene: TRBD1
CDR3 DNA: TGCAGCGTTGACACCGGGACAGACTACGAGCAGTACTTC
CDR3 protein: CSVDTGTDYEQYF

J gene: TRBJ1-1
V gene: TRBV25-1
clone size: .
D gene: .
CDR3 DNA: TGTGCCAGCAGTGTACTCCAGAACACTGAAGCTTTCTTT
CDR3 protein: CASSVLQNTEAFF

J gene: TRBJ2-3
V gene: TRBV29-1
clone size: .
D gene: TRBD2
CDR3 DNA: TGCAGCGTTGAAGGTCACCTACCTAGCGGAACTAGCACAGATACGCAGTATTTT
CDR3 protein: CSVEGHLPSGTSTDTQYF

J gene: TRBJ2-2
V gene: TRBV11-2
clone size: .
D gene: .
CDR3 DNA: TGTGCCAGCAGCTTATCCCTGAACACCGGGGAGCTGTTTTTT
CDR3 protein: CASSLSLNTGELFF

J gene: TRBJ2-7
V gene: TRBV6-5
clone size: .
D gene: TRBD2
CDR3 DNA: TGTGCCAGCAGTTACCTAGCGGAGGGGAGCTACGAGCAGTACTTC
CDR3 protein: CASSYLAEGSYEQYF

J gene: TRBJ2-6
V gene: TRBV19
clone size: .
D gene: .
CDR3 DNA: TGTGCCAGTAGTTCGGGTCGCTCTGGGGCCAACGTCCTGACTTTC
CDR3 protein: CASSSGRSGANVLTF

J gene: TRBJ1-6
V gene: TRBV3-1/TRBV3-2
clone size: once
D gene: TRBD1
CDR3 DNA: TGTGCCAGCAGCCCCGGACAGGGGAGATCACCCCTCCACTTT
CDR3 protein: CASSPGQGRSPLHF

J gene: TRBJ1-6
V gene: TRBV19
clone size: .
D gene: TRBD1
CDR3 DNA: TGTGCCAGTAGTGACAGGGGACATTCACCCCTCCACTTT
CDR3 protein: CASSDRGHSPLHF

J gene: TRBJ2-1
V gene: TRBV5-1
clone size: .
D gene: TRBD2
CDR3 DNA: TGCGCCAGCAGCCCGACTAGCGGGGGCTCTTTATGGTTCTTC
CDR3 protein: CASSPTSGGSLWFF

J gene: TRBJ2-7
V gene: TRBV5-1
clone size: .
D gene: .
CDR3 DNA: TGCGCCAGCCGACAGGCTCCCTACTCCTACGAGCAGTACTTC
CDR3 protein: CASRQAPYSYEQYF

J gene: TRBJ1-4
V gene: TRBV25-1
clone size: .
D gene: .
CDR3 DNA: TGTGCCAGCAGTGGGGACAAGGCTAATGAAAAACTGTTTTTT
CDR3 protein: CASSGDKANEKLFF

J gene: TRBJ1-2
V gene: TRBV7-9
clone size: .
D gene: .
CDR3 DNA: TGTGCCAGCAGCCCAGGACAGCCTTATGGCTACACCTTC
CDR3 protein: CASSPGQPYGYTF

J gene: TRBJ1-1
V gene: TRBV18
clone size: .
D gene: TRBD1
CDR3 DNA: TGTGCCAGCTCACAAGGGGGCGTGTTGAACACTGAAGCTTTCTTT
CDR3 protein: CASSQGGVLNTEAFF

J gene: TRBJ1-1
V gene: TRBV5-1
clone size: .
D gene: TRBD1
CDR3 DNA: TGCGCCAGCAGCACCGACAGGGGTTTGGCTTTCTTT
CDR3 protein: CASSTDRGLAFF